These 5 T cell receptor beta chains share one sample of origin, sequenced in a study of cytotoxic CD8 clonotypes in ibrutinib-treated CLL. Sequencing used immunoSEQ multiplex PCR; TCRdb keeps in-frame clones, though not all of them. The table records about 49,000 clones, 55% to 80% of them present only once. The sequencing here drew on PBMCs, taken after 12 months of ibrutinib treatment. These receptors originate from a human donor with chronic lymphocytic leukemia.

The V call is TRBV29-1, the J call TRBJ2-7; 9 bases match TRBD1. Germline V CDR1 and CDR2: SQVTM, ANQGSEA. There are 14 residues in the CDR3. V dropped 5 bases and J dropped 3; count of bases not matched to a gene: 8. The CDR3 DNA follows: TGCAGCGTTATGGGACAGGGCTATGGCTACGAGCAGTACTTC. The encoded protein is CSVMGQGYGYEQYF.

V gene TRBV18 combines with J gene TRBJ1-5, with D possibly being TRBD1 (5 bases). The CDR3 has 17 amino acids. Germline V lookup: CDR1 KGHSH, CDR2 LQKENI. Trimming removed 3 bases at V and 4 bases at J, with 19 bases between. The CDR3 bases are TGTGCCAGCTCACCGGGACGGCCAGATTGGGATAATCAGCCCCAGCATTTT. This sequence encodes CASSPGRPDWDNQPQHF.

V is TRBV5-1 and J is TRBJ2-3, with a tentative D call TRBD2 (5 bases). Germline CDR1 is SGHRS and CDR2 is YFSETQ. Trimming took off 5 bases at V and 0 bases at J, with 10 bases between the two ends. This CDR3 comprises 14 residues. The CDR3 DNA follows: TGCGCCAGCAGGACGACTACTAGCACAGATACGCAGTATTTT. This translates into CASRTTTSTDTQYF.

This clone was picked up one time. The rearrangement joins TRBV4-1 to TRBJ1-6; 8 nucleotides match TRBD1. Germline V gives CDR1 MGHRA, CDR2 YSYEKL. The CDR3 spans 16 residues. The V gene end was trimmed by 0 bases and the J gene end by 5 bases; junction bases not matched to a gene: 3. In nucleotides, the CDR3 is TGCGCCAGCAGCCAAGATCGGACAGGGAATAATTCACCCCTCCACTTT. It encodes CASSQDRTGNNSPLHF.

This rearrangement joins TRBV7-9 to TRBJ2-2, with 10 bases fitting TRBD2. CDR1 and CDR2 from the germline V gene are SEHNR and FQNEAQ (reference sequence). The CDR3 consists of 17 residues. V dropped 5 bases and J dropped 2; count of bases not matched to a gene: 8. CDR3 sequence reads: CASSALSSGGNTGELFF. The CDR3 nucleotides read TGTGCCAGCAGCGCCCTTTCTAGCGGGGGAAACACCGGGGAGCTGTTTTTT.